This entry lists 12 T cell receptor beta chains sequenced from one sample in a study of shared clonotypes between healthy human individuals. Produced via immunoSEQ multiplex PCR; TCRdb's table is partial and in-frame only. The sample records 2 million to 2.5 million clones, around 92% being singletons. Specimen: naive CD4+ T cells from PBMCs. Subset defined: CD45RA+ positively selected. The receptors shown here come from a man between 18 and 29 years old in good health. Some clones in this sample may be carry-over from other donors' samples.

A note on this clone: The same CDR3 also results from other DNA sequences found in this sample. The chain is built from TRBV18 and TRBJ2-5; D perhaps matches TRBD1 (5 bases). This CDR3 spans 13 amino acids. Germline V gene sequence: CDR1 KGHSH, CDR2 LQKENI. Trimming took 1 base from V and 2 from J, leaving 5 bases between them. The CDR3 DNA sequence: TGTGCCAGCTCACCACAGGGGCAAGAGACCCAGTACTTC. The encoded protein is CASSPQGQETQYF.

Notes on this clone: Distinct nucleotide sequences in the sample also encode this CDR3. The V gene is TRBV6-1, the J gene TRBJ1-5; the match to TRBD1 covers 7 bases. The CDR3 extends over 14 amino acids. Germline V gene lookup returns CDR1 MNHNS and CDR2 SASEGT. After removal of 2 bases from V and 4 bases from J, the junction contained 2 bases not matched to a gene. The CDR3 sequence: CASSESRGNQPQHF. The DNA for the CDR3 is TGTGCCAGCAGTGAATCCAGGGGGAATCAGCCCCAGCATTTT.

This clone has only a few counts. V is TRBV2 and J is TRBJ1-1; 8 bases are a match to TRBD1. The length of the CDR3 is 16 residues. V shed 2 bases, J shed 1 base, and the junction held 6 bases outside the gene matches. Germline values: CDR1 SNHLY, CDR2 FYNNEI. Here the CDR3 reads CASSERTGGTNTEAFF. The CDR3 nucleotides read TGTGCCAGCAGTGAAAGAACAGGGGGGACGAACACTGAAGCTTTCTTT.

The chain joins TRBV30 to TRBJ2-3; TRBD2 aligns across 7 bases. The CDR3 has 14 residues. Germline lookup yields CDR1 GTSNPN and CDR2 SVGIG (reference sequence). With V trimmed by 3 bases and J by 0 bases, 3 bases remained unmatched. In DNA form, the CDR3 reads TGTGCCTGGAGGAAGCGGGATAGCACAGATACGCAGTATTTT. The encoded protein is CAWRKRDSTDTQYF.

The chain carries TRBV18 and TRBJ2-1; 10 positions match TRBD2. CDR3 length: 15 residues. CDR1 is KGHSH and CDR2 is LQKENI in the germline V gene. V was pared by 2 bases and J by 7 bases, with 5 bases of the junction left unmatched. The DNA for the CDR3 is TGTGCCAGCTCACCAGCTAGCGGGAGAGGTAATGAGCAGTTCTTC. Protein sequence: CASSPASGRGNEQFF.

Note on this clone: Other nucleotide sequences in the sample specify the same CDR3. The chain is built from TRBV18 and TRBJ1-1; D is uncertain. The CDR3 runs to 13 residues. The ends were cut back, 6 bases at V and 2 bases at J, with 10 bases in the middle. CDR1 is KGHSH and CDR2 is LQKENI in the germline V gene. The CDR3 sequence: CASSPLGNTEAFF. The CDR3 DNA reads as TGTGCCAGCTCGCCCCTAGGAAACACTGAAGCTTTCTTT. The whole variable domain, filled in from reference TRBV18 and TRBJ1-1, reads NAGVMQNPRHLVRRRGQEARLRCSPMKGHSHVYWYRQLPEEGLKFMVYLQKENIIDESGMPKERFSAEFPKEGPSILRIQQVVRGDSAAYFCASSPLGNTEAFFGQGTRLTVV.

This chain's CDR3 is CASSLRTSGRTGELFF. DNA of the CDR3: TGCGCCAGCAGCCTCCGGACTAGCGGCCGCACCGGGGAGCTGTTTTTT. This rearrangement joins TRBV5-1 to TRBJ2-2; 10 bases are shared with TRBD2. From germline, CDR1 is SGHRS and CDR2 YFSETQ. The ends lost 4 bases at V and 4 bases at J; junction bases unmatched: 7. The CDR3 sequence is 16 residues long.

The V call is TRBV7-9, the J call TRBJ2-3, with 10 bases lining up with TRBD2. CDR1 is SEHNR and CDR2 is FQNEAQ in the germline V gene (reference sequence). The ends lost 5 bases at V and 7 bases at J; junction bases unmatched: 9. CDR3 length equals 15 residues. Here the CDR3 DNA reads TGTGCCAGCAGCCCAAGGACTAGCGGCAGCAATACGCAGTATTTT. Translated, it gives CASSPRTSGSNTQYF. Full variable domain (missing parts from reference TRBV7-9 and TRBJ2-3): DTGVSQNPRHKITKRGQNVTFRCDPISEHNRLYWYRQTLGQGPEFLTYFQNEAQLEKSRLLSDRFSAERPKGSFSTLEIQRTEQGDSAMYLCASSPRTSGSNTQYFGPGTRLTVL.

The chain recombines TRBV2 with TRBJ1-1; D remains ambiguous. The CDR3 extends over 11 amino acids. Germline CDR1 and CDR2: SNHLY and FYNNEI. V was shortened by 4 bases and J by 7 bases, with 7 bases between the two germline ends. The CDR3 sequence is CASSVLGEAFF. Written as DNA, the CDR3 is TGTGCCAGCAGTGTACTGGGTGAAGCTTTCTTT.

This chain joins TRBV9 and TRBJ2-2, with 9 bases aligning to TRBD2. The CDR3 has 15 amino acids. The junction had 4 bases not matched to a gene; V was cut back by 2 bases and J by 5 bases. Germline-derived CDR1 and CDR2 are SGDLS and YYNGEE. CDR3 sequence reads: CASSVASGKTGELFF. CDR3 sequence (DNA): TGTGCCAGCAGCGTGGCTAGCGGGAAGACCGGGGAGCTGTTTTTT.

The chain links TRBV28 to TRBJ1-1; perhaps TRBD1 as D (5 bases). V was cut by 6 bases and J by 4 bases, with 15 bases left in between. The CDR3 has 14 amino acids. The V gene's germline CDR1 is MDHEN and CDR2 SYDVKM. CDR3 protein: CASSSPPGPTEAFF. CDR3 in DNA: TGTGCCAGCAGCAGCCCCCCGGGACCCACTGAAGCTTTCTTT.

The chain combines TRBV6-5 with TRBJ1-2, with a possible D match to TRBD1 (6 bases). The CDR3 is made up of 15 amino acids. Germline V gene lookup returns CDR1 MNHEY and CDR2 SVGAGI. The V and J ends lost 8 bases and 5 bases respectively, with 21 bases between them. The CDR3 region is CASCRVGAPGYGYTF. CDR3 in DNA: TGTGCCAGCTGCCGCGTGGGGGCGCCGGGTTATGGCTACACCTTC.